What follows are 5 T cell receptor beta chains derived from one specimen sequenced in a study of CD8 T cells in ankylosing spondylitis (dated by TCRdb to 2016 to 2017). Library preparation employed 5' RACE. TCRdb names Illumina HiSeq 2500 as the instrument used. Starting from the raw public reads, TCRdb applied fastp trimming at Q25, assembled clones with MiXCR and retained in-frame beta chains. Each entry is one CDR3 protein sequence, shown with its most common DNA and genes. The table for this sample lists approximately 200,000 distinct CDR3 sequences; 10% to 15% of them were counted only once. The top ten clones comprise about 10% of the sample. The sample consisted of blood, either unsorted or a sorted T cell fraction (not recorded which). These TCRs come from a female donor with ankylosing spondylitis or in good health (not recorded which).

In its sample, this clonotype was seen a few times. CDR3 sequence reads: CASLRRGQSYGYTF. The CDR3 DNA sequence: TGTGCCAGCCTTCGGCGGGGACAGTCTTATGGCTACACCTTC. The chain couples TRBV6-1 to TRBJ1-2; TRBD1 matches at 7 bases. Per germline, CDR1 MNHNS and CDR2 SASEGT. After removal of 8 bases from V and 5 bases from J, the junction contained 11 bases not matched to a gene. The CDR3 sequence is 14 residues long.

The chain couples TRBV13 to TRBJ2-7; D not certain. The CDR3 extends over 14 amino acids. The V end lost 1 base, the J end lost 0 bases, and 7 bases lay between the germline ends. CDR1 is PRHDT, CDR2 FYEKMQ, per germline (reference sequence). The CDR3 reads CASSLVGPSYEQYF. The CDR3 DNA follows: TGTGCCAGCAGCTTAGTGGGTCCCTCCTACGAGCAGTACTTC.

This clonotype was seen a few times. The chain couples TRBV12-3 or TRBV12-4 to TRBJ2-4, with 9 bases fitting TRBD2. J was trimmed by 1 base and V by 3 bases; bases with no gene match: 10. This CDR3 contains 18 residues. This chain's CDR3 is CASSLSSGKAGAKNIQYF. The CDR3 DNA reads TGTGCCAGCAGTTTGTCTAGCGGGAAGGCGGGGGCCAAAAACATTCAGTACTTC.

V usage is TRBV12-3 or TRBV12-4 and J usage is TRBJ1-1, with D possibly TRBD1 on 5 matching bases. The V end was cut by 6 bases, the J end by 5 bases, with 16 bases between. CDR3 length: 14 amino acids. The CDR3 nucleotides read TGTGCCAGCAGGCTCAGGGATATGTCGACTGAAGCTTTCTTT. Its protein product is CASRLRDMSTEAFF.

This clonotype came up a few times. The V call is TRBV10-3, the J call TRBJ2-5; D perhaps matches TRBD1 (7 bases). CDR3 length: 16 residues. Trimming cost V 0 bases and J 2 bases, with 13 bases left between them. From germline, CDR1 is ENHRY and CDR2 SYGVKD. The CDR3 here is CAISESGAGQQETQYF. The CDR3 nucleotides read TGTGCCATCAGTGAGTCAGGTGCGGGACAGCAAGAGACCCAGTACTTC.